A selection of T cell receptor beta chains follows, all from one sample in a study of blood T cell repertoires in COVID-19. Produced via immunoSEQ multiplex PCR; TCRdb's table is partial and in-frame only. The repertoire includes some 170,000 clones, 87% of them detected once, and 1% to 1.5% sits in the top ten. Sequences were obtained from PBMCs or T cells enriched from blood (not recorded which). The receptors come from a human donor with acute COVID-19. The donor label of this sample is uncertain. The CDR3 runs from the conserved cysteine through the conserved F or W. Fields, in order: CDR3 protein, CDR3 DNA, V gene, J gene, D gene, clone size. A D gene is named only where the DNA matches it firmly. Part of the rows lack a size; the others show once, few, many or a class for expanded clones.

CDR3 protein: CACNFANTGELFF
CDR3 DNA: TGTGCCTGTAATTTCGCGAACACCGGGGAGCTGTTTTTT
V gene: TRBV11-2
J gene: TRBJ2-2
D gene: .
clone size: .

CDR3 protein: CASSIGQYNYGYTF
CDR3 DNA: TGCGCCAGCAGCATAGGACAGTATAACTATGGCTACACCTTC
V gene: TRBV5-1
J gene: TRBJ1-2
D gene: .
clone size: .

CDR3 protein: CARAGSYEQYF
CDR3 DNA: TGTGCTAGGGCCGGGAGCTACGAGCAGTACTTC
V gene: TRBV30
J gene: TRBJ2-7
D gene: .
clone size: once

CDR3 protein: CASSQEMAGTSGLF
CDR3 DNA: TGCGCCAGCAGCCAAGAAATGGCCGGGACTAGCGGCCTTTTT
V gene: TRBV4-1
J gene: TRBJ2-3
D gene: TRBD2
clone size: once

CDR3 protein: CASSPTSSNEQFF
CDR3 DNA: TGTGCCAGCAGCCCCACCTCGAGCAATGAGCAGTTCTTC
V gene: TRBV6-5
J gene: TRBJ2-1
D gene: .
clone size: .

CDR3 protein: CASSPGVFGNYEQYF
CDR3 DNA: TGCGCCAGCAGCCCGGGGGTCTTTGGGAACTACGAGCAGTACTTC
V gene: TRBV5-1
J gene: TRBJ2-7
D gene: .
clone size: .

CDR3 protein: CAWGDPDRLHTEAFF
CDR3 DNA: TGTGCCTGGGGGGATCCGGACAGGCTCCACACTGAAGCTTTCTTT
V gene: TRBV30
J gene: TRBJ1-1
D gene: TRBD1
clone size: few

CDR3 protein: CSASQHRNSYEQYF
CDR3 DNA: TGCAGTGCTAGTCAGCACAGGAACTCCTACGAGCAGTACTTC
V gene: TRBV20-1
J gene: TRBJ2-7
D gene: .
clone size: once

CDR3 protein: CASSEGGQGLYEQYF
CDR3 DNA: TGTGCCAGCAGTGAAGGGGGACAGGGTCTCTACGAGCAGTACTTC
V gene: TRBV2
J gene: TRBJ2-7
D gene: TRBD1
clone size: once

CDR3 protein: CASSPLGHYITDTQYF
CDR3 DNA: TGTGCCAGCTCACCACTTGGACACTACATCACAGATACGCAGTATTTT
V gene: TRBV18
J gene: TRBJ2-3
D gene: .
clone size: .

CDR3 protein: CSVHPTGVNTEAFF
CDR3 DNA: TGCAGCGTTCACCCGACAGGGGTGAACACTGAAGCTTTCTTT
V gene: TRBV29-1
J gene: TRBJ1-1
D gene: TRBD1
clone size: .

CDR3 protein: CASSLGPGGSPLHF
CDR3 DNA: TGCGCCAGCAGCTTAGGACCAGGGGGATCACCCCTCCACTTT
V gene: TRBV5-1
J gene: TRBJ1-6
D gene: TRBD1
clone size: .

CDR3 protein: CATSRNSGGSSSYEQYF
CDR3 DNA: TGTGCCACCAGCAGAAATAGCGGGGGGTCCAGCTCCTACGAGCAGTACTTC
V gene: TRBV15
J gene: TRBJ2-7
D gene: TRBD2
clone size: .

CDR3 protein: CSVVEISGNTIYF
CDR3 DNA: TGCAGCGTTGTCGAGATTTCTGGAAACACCATATATTTT
V gene: TRBV29-1
J gene: TRBJ1-3
D gene: .
clone size: .

CDR3 protein: CSVRTDTQYF
CDR3 DNA: TGCAGCGTTCGAACTGATACGCAGTATTTT
V gene: TRBV29-1
J gene: TRBJ2-3
D gene: .
clone size: .

CDR3 protein: CASRHRGRNFTEAFF
CDR3 DNA: TGTGCCAGTAGGCACAGGGGGCGGAATTTCACTGAAGCTTTCTTT
V gene: TRBV19
J gene: TRBJ1-1
D gene: TRBD1
clone size: once

CDR3 protein: CASRRPGQGLGGSGSPLHF
CDR3 DNA: TGTGCAAGTCGCCGTCCGGGACAGGGGCTAGGGGGTAGCGGTTCACCCCTCCACTTT
V gene: TRBV12-2
J gene: TRBJ1-6
D gene: .
clone size: .

CDR3 protein: CATSRTLAGPSNEQFF
CDR3 DNA: TGTGCCACCAGCAGGACGCTAGCGGGGCCCTCCAATGAGCAGTTCTTC
V gene: TRBV15
J gene: TRBJ2-1
D gene: TRBD2
clone size: .

CDR3 protein: CASSETGETQYF
CDR3 DNA: TGTGCCAGCAGTGAAACCGGGGAGACCCAGTACTTC
V gene: TRBV25-1
J gene: TRBJ2-5
D gene: .
clone size: .

CDR3 protein: CATSDTPRSGLNTEAFF
CDR3 DNA: TGTGCCACCAGTGACACCCCTCGTTCAGGCTTGAACACTGAAGCTTTCTTT
V gene: TRBV24-1
J gene: TRBJ1-1
D gene: .
clone size: .

CDR3 protein: CASLGAPGNTIYF
CDR3 DNA: TGCGCCAGCCTGGGGGCGCCAGGAAACACCATATATTTT
V gene: TRBV4-1
J gene: TRBJ1-3
D gene: .
clone size: few

CDR3 protein: CASSLAGTQNEQFF
CDR3 DNA: TGTGCCAGCAGCCTAGCGGGGACTCAAAATGAGCAGTTCTTC
V gene: TRBV6-4
J gene: TRBJ2-1
D gene: TRBD2
clone size: .

CDR3 protein: CASSYRGRNTEAFF
CDR3 DNA: TGTGCCAGCAGTTACAGGGGCAGGAACACTGAAGCTTTCTTT
V gene: TRBV6-5
J gene: TRBJ1-1
D gene: .
clone size: .

CDR3 protein: CASSPRQPGSYEQYF
CDR3 DNA: TGTGCCAGCAGCCCCCGACAGCCGGGCTCCTACGAGCAGTACTTC
V gene: TRBV21-1
J gene: TRBJ2-7
D gene: .
clone size: .

CDR3 protein: CASSLLGGGTQETQYF
CDR3 DNA: TGTGCCAGCAGCTTACTAGGTGGAGGAACTCAAGAGACCCAGTACTTC
V gene: TRBV7-2
J gene: TRBJ2-5
D gene: .
clone size: .

CDR3 protein: CASSLGIQGDRGYTF
CDR3 DNA: TGTGCCAGCAGCTTGGGGATTCAGGGGGATCGTGGCTACACCTTC
V gene: TRBV5-6
J gene: TRBJ1-2
D gene: TRBD1
clone size: once

CDR3 protein: CASPREGRPNQPQHF
CDR3 DNA: TGTGCCAGCCCCCGGGAGGGGAGGCCGAATCAGCCCCAGCATTTT
V gene: TRBV21-1
J gene: TRBJ1-5
D gene: .
clone size: .

CDR3 protein: CASSLAGGLGEKLFF
CDR3 DNA: TGTGCCAGCAGCTTAGCGGGGGGGCTGGGTGAAAAACTGTTTTTT
V gene: TRBV7-8
J gene: TRBJ1-4
D gene: .
clone size: .

CDR3 protein: CASSVAGGKQVNSPLHF
CDR3 DNA: TGTGCCAGCAGCGTAGCGGGAGGGAAACAGGTTAATTCACCCCTCCACTTT
V gene: TRBV9
J gene: TRBJ1-6
D gene: .
clone size: once

CDR3 protein: CASIRGWGGTDTQYF
CDR3 DNA: TGTGCCAGCATCAGAGGTTGGGGGGGCACAGATACGCAGTATTTT
V gene: TRBV7-9
J gene: TRBJ2-3
D gene: .
clone size: few

CDR3 protein: CASSGLTLGLAKGRFQETQYF
CDR3 DNA: TGCGCCAGCAGTGGGTTAACATTAGGACTAGCCAAAGGTAGGTTCCAAGAGACCCAGTACTTC
V gene: TRBV10-1
J gene: TRBJ2-5
D gene: TRBD2
clone size: .

CDR3 protein: CASSASQEASYGYTF
CDR3 DNA: TGTGCCAGCAGCGCTTCTCAGGAGGCCTCCTATGGCTACACCTTC
V gene: TRBV9
J gene: TRBJ1-2
D gene: .
clone size: .

CDR3 protein: CASSEFRAGAGYTF
CDR3 DNA: TGTGCCAGCAGTGAATTCAGGGCAGGGGCTGGCTACACCTTC
V gene: TRBV25-1
J gene: TRBJ1-2
D gene: .
clone size: .

CDR3 protein: CASSIPGLADSYNEQFF
CDR3 DNA: TGTGCCAGTAGTATCCCGGGACTAGCGGACTCCTACAATGAGCAGTTCTTC
V gene: TRBV19
J gene: TRBJ2-1
D gene: TRBD2
clone size: once

CDR3 protein: CASSTSGQANTEAFF
CDR3 DNA: TGTGCCAGTAGTACATCCGGACAAGCGAACACTGAAGCTTTCTTT
V gene: TRBV19
J gene: TRBJ1-1
D gene: .
clone size: .

CDR3 protein: CASKLTGGMGTEAFF
CDR3 DNA: TGTGCCAGCAAGCTGACAGGGGGCATGGGCACTGAAGCTTTCTTT
V gene: TRBV6-5
J gene: TRBJ1-1
D gene: TRBD1
clone size: .

CDR3 protein: CASSGPREEFF
CDR3 DNA: TGTGCCAGCAGCGGCCCCAGGGAAGAGTTCTTC
V gene: TRBV6-5
J gene: TRBJ2-1
D gene: .
clone size: .

CDR3 protein: CASSQGLAGQADTQYF
CDR3 DNA: TGTGCCAGCAGCCAGGGACTAGCGGGGCAGGCAGATACGCAGTATTTT
V gene: TRBV13
J gene: TRBJ2-3
D gene: TRBD2
clone size: .

CDR3 protein: CASSFRTGGVSYNEQFF
CDR3 DNA: TGTGCCAGCAGCTTCAGGACAGGGGGAGTCTCCTACAATGAGCAGTTCTTC
V gene: TRBV5-5
J gene: TRBJ2-1
D gene: TRBD1
clone size: .

CDR3 protein: CASSQRAGGGTDTQYF
CDR3 DNA: TGCGCCAGCAGCCAACGAGCGGGGGGAGGCACAGATACGCAGTATTTT
V gene: TRBV5-1
J gene: TRBJ2-3
D gene: TRBD2
clone size: .

CDR3 protein: CASSAELNTEAFF
CDR3 DNA: TGTGCCAGTAGTGCAGAATTGAACACTGAAGCTTTCTTT
V gene: TRBV19
J gene: TRBJ1-1
D gene: .
clone size: few

CDR3 protein: CASIAASGSYNEQFF
CDR3 DNA: TGTGCCAGTATCGCAGCCTCAGGCTCCTACAATGAGCAGTTCTTC
V gene: TRBV19
J gene: TRBJ2-1
D gene: .
clone size: .

CDR3 protein: CASSPLTDSNTEAFF
CDR3 DNA: TGTGCCAGCAGCCCCCTGACAGATTCAAACACTGAAGCTTTCTTT
V gene: TRBV11-1
J gene: TRBJ1-1
D gene: .
clone size: .

CDR3 protein: CSASTGGGQPQHF
CDR3 DNA: TGCAGTGCTAGTACAGGGGGCGGTCAGCCCCAGCATTTT
V gene: TRBV20-1
J gene: TRBJ1-5
D gene: TRBD1
clone size: .

CDR3 protein: CASSQDGVQPQHF
CDR3 DNA: TGCGCCAGCAGCCAAGATGGAGTTCAGCCCCAGCATTTT
V gene: TRBV4-3
J gene: TRBJ1-5
D gene: .
clone size: .

CDR3 protein: CASSLQGFGELFF
CDR3 DNA: TGTGCCAGCAGTTTACAGGGTTTCGGGGAGCTGTTTTTT
V gene: TRBV12-3/TRBV12-4
J gene: TRBJ2-2
D gene: .
clone size: .

CDR3 protein: CASSIDQRQSTDTQYF
CDR3 DNA: TGTGCCAGTAGTATAGATCAGAGACAGAGTACAGATACGCAGTATTTT
V gene: TRBV19
J gene: TRBJ2-3
D gene: .
clone size: .

CDR3 protein: CASSRGVDYGYTF
CDR3 DNA: TGTGCCAGCAGCCGCGGGGTGGACTATGGCTACACCTTC
V gene: TRBV5-4
J gene: TRBJ1-2
D gene: .
clone size: .

CDR3 protein: CASSLAGAEKLFF
CDR3 DNA: TGCGCCAGCAGCTTGGCTGGGGCCGAGAAACTGTTTTTT
V gene: TRBV5-1
J gene: TRBJ1-4
D gene: .
clone size: .

CDR3 protein: CASSRQGQVQPQHF
CDR3 DNA: TGCGCCAGCAGCCGTCAAGGACAGGTTCAGCCCCAGCATTTT
V gene: TRBV23-1
J gene: TRBJ1-5
D gene: TRBD1
clone size: .

CDR3 protein: CATSDLAVGGDEQFF
CDR3 DNA: TGTGCCACCAGTGATTTAGCCGTCGGGGGTGATGAGCAGTTCTTC
V gene: TRBV24-1
J gene: TRBJ2-1
D gene: .
clone size: .

CDR3 protein: CASSFQGAYEQYF
CDR3 DNA: TGTGCCAGCAGTTTCCAGGGGGCCTACGAGCAGTACTTC
V gene: TRBV28
J gene: TRBJ2-7
D gene: TRBD1
clone size: .

CDR3 protein: CATSDSQDSNTEAFF
CDR3 DNA: TGTGCCACCAGTGATTCCCAGGACAGCAACACTGAAGCTTTCTTT
V gene: TRBV24-1
J gene: TRBJ1-1
D gene: .
clone size: .